This T cell receptor beta chain was profiled in a study of T cells in Graves' hyperthyroidism and ophthalmopathy (dated 2019 in TCRdb). With regard to the full study: Peripheral blood samples were taken at initial diagnosis, before any treatment was given. An independent validation cohort of under 20 hyperthyroidism patients and roughly 16 patients who later progressed to ophthalmopathy tested prospective prediction of ophthalmopathy. In addition, the study compared T-cell repertoires in thyroid tissue and in blood from six Graves' hyperthyroidism patients. Following sampling, methimazole starting at 30 mg daily was given to hyperthyroidism patients, and high-dose intravenous methylprednisolone was given to ophthalmopathy patients. For training and testing, the approximately 97 patients in the discovery cohort were randomly divided in a 7:3 ratio. TCR Vbeta CDR3 sequencing of 140 or so peripheral blood samples (approximately 44 ophthalmopathy, around 80 hyperthyroidism and around 17 progressor patients) is reported in the paper. TCR V-J signatures able to tell the groups apart were searched for in a discovery cohort of some 100 patients, of whom under 45 had Graves' ophthalmopathy and 57 had stable Graves' hyperthyroidism.

This clonotype showed up many times. Its antigen is not yet known. Base qualities are not recorded, but no much larger clone differs from it by a single base. Amplification of TCR beta CDR3 regions was carried out from RNA transcripts. A first-round RT-PCR of the TCR CDR3 used the HTBI primer set with the Qiagen OneStep RT-PCR kit. Libraries were constructed in a second round of multiplex PCR, after which size selection and purification were carried out. The libraries were sequenced on an Illumina HiSeq2000 using paired-end 100 bp reads. In the paper's pipeline: Raw data were processed with SOAPnuke, discarding reads with adapters, uncalled bases, mean Phred below 15, or no exact constant-primer or identifier match. High-quality paired reads were merged with COPE v1.2.5, and unique nucleotide sequences were defined as clonotypes. Clonotypes were aligned to IMGT TRBV, TRBD and TRBJ reference segments using MiTCR v1.1. Analysis was restricted to V-J combinations with a frequency above 0.0001, which covered 99.2% of repertoires. A TCS score was defined as the ratio of F50 (clonal expansion) to E x V (chaos), with BLOSUM62-based TCRdist applied between CDR3 peptides within each V-J. Welch's t-statistics and random forest reduced roughly 500 V-J features to about 12, which were used in a naive Bayes classifier (R e1071). The Morisita-Horn index was used to measure how similar the thyroid and blood repertoires were. Clones were called with MiXCR by TCRdb after fastp trimmed the public reads at Q25, and only in-frame beta chains were retained. Rows with one shared CDR3 protein collapse into an entry with the most common genes and DNA. TCRdb's processing, not the authors' own work, is the source of the V and J calls. For this sample the table gives approximately 610,000 distinct CDR3 sequences, of which roughly 14% were detected only once. The ten largest clonotypes hold approximately 4.2% of the sample.

Moderately to severely active disease, a Clinical Activity Score of at least 3, a NOSPECS grade of at least 4, and a duration under 3 months were present in ophthalmopathy patients. Patients with uncontrolled infections, other autoimmune diseases, pregnancy or lactation were excluded. Clinical symptoms, serum thyroxine and TRAb, thyroid ultrasound, and orbital computed tomography formed the basis for the diagnoses. Ficoll-Paque density gradient centrifugation was used to isolate PBMCs from about 10 ml of fresh peripheral blood. Total RNA was extracted with Trizol reagent, and quality was checked on an Agilent 2100 Bioanalyzer. The CDR3 numbers 14 residues from cysteine through phenylalanine. The kept DNA is CDR3 alone, 42 bases in frame from the first base. The germline ends are 4 bases apart after V is trimmed by 2 bases and J by 0 bases. CDR1 is given as KGHDR and CDR2 as SFDVKD, both from the germline V gene.

The study at large found these results: In validation, the model predicted progression to ophthalmopathy a median of about 6.5 months before onset, with approximately 68% sensitivity and roughly 77% specificity. Most expanded thyroid clonotypes (frequency above 0.001) were also detected in blood, a finding suggesting that blood repertoires may reflect thyroid immune responses. No statistical method was used to fix the sample size in advance, and group allocation was not hidden from the investigators. Ophthalmopathy was separated from stable hyperthyroidism by a 13 V-J signature model, with about 88% sensitivity and around 81% specificity obtained in cross-validation and 80%/75% obtained in testing.

The V and J genes are TRBV24-1 and TRBJ1-5, with the D gene call left open. The sample was blood. This clonotype was sampled from a woman aged 40 to 50 with Graves' ophthalmopathy. The CDR3 protein: CATSDWDSNQPQHF. The DNA is as follows: TGTGCCACCAGTGATTGGGATAGCAATCAGCCCCAGCATTTT.